The clone carrying this TCR beta chain was recorded many times. Antigen unknown. A read error may produce the germline difference seen at one junction end. This sample stems from a study of CD8 T cells in ankylosing spondylitis. Germline CDR1 LGHNA, CDR2 YNFKEQ. This CDR3 has 17 residues. The TCR beta libraries were generated through quantitative 5'-RACE incorporating molecular barcodes. TCRdb re-analysed the 5' RACE reads in MiXCR, keeping a single row per CDR3 protein. The repertoire holds more than 150,000 distinct CDR3 sequences, with 10% to 15% as singletons. The study's findings and limits: In synovial fluid and blood from reactive arthritis, some motif variants were previously reported. The clones that were linked to disease were reported to be significantly enriched in matched synovial fluid samples from ankylosing spondylitis patients. The study identified a TCR beta motif of several highly homologous variants that appeared characteristic of ankylosing spondylitis blood.

The sequenced sample was blood, either unsorted or a sorted T cell fraction (not recorded which). V is TRBV4-2 and J is TRBJ2-1, with TRBD2 matching 7 bases. This receptor was taken from a female donor with ankylosing spondylitis or in good health (not recorded which). The CDR3 region has the DNA TGTGCCTGCAGCCCTCCCTCCCCTAGCGGACCAATTAATGAGCAGTTCTTC. Amino acids: CACSPPSPSGPINEQFF.